Shown below are 5 T cell receptor beta chains from a single sample sequenced in a study of cytomegalovirus exposure and HLA in healthy donors. Clones were read by immunoSEQ multiplex PCR, and TCRdb kept only the in-frame ones, dropping some. The data contain about 360,000 clones, roughly 90% of them singletons. The sequenced sample consisted of PBMCs. The source of these receptors is a woman aged 18-35 years in good health and CMV-seronegative.

The V gene is TRBV11-2, the J gene TRBJ2-3; D not resolved. V was pared by 8 bases and J by 6 bases, with 18 bases between. Germline CDR1 is SGHAT and CDR2 is FQNNGV. This CDR3 has 14 residues. CDR3 sequence: CASGYSSVEDTQYF. The CDR3 DNA reads TGTGCCAGCGGATACTCCTCGGTGGAGGATACGCAGTATTTT.

The sample holds a few counts of this clone. This chain joins TRBV7-9 and TRBJ1-4, with 7 positions matching TRBD1. The length of the CDR3 is 16 residues. Germline trimming cut 4 bases from V and 8 bases from J; bases unmatched to any gene: 13. From germline, CDR1 is SEHNR and CDR2 FQNEAQ (reference sequence). The CDR3 spells CASSSSGTAKSEKLFF. Written as DNA, the CDR3 is TGTGCCAGCAGCTCTTCGGGGACAGCCAAGAGCGAAAAACTGTTTTTT.

The rearrangement links TRBV28 to TRBJ1-2; perhaps TRBD1 as D (5 bases). The CDR3 is 16 amino acids. Germline CDR1 MDHEN, CDR2 SYDVKM. V was shortened by 6 bases and J by 4 bases, with 21 bases between the two germline ends. In DNA form, the CDR3 reads TGTGCCAGCAGGGGGGGAGGGGCAGAATGGAGCTATGGCTACACCTTC. This translates into CASRGGGAEWSYGYTF.

The chain combines TRBV7-9 with TRBJ1-3; D ambiguous. CDR3 length: 12 amino acids. V lost 3 bases, J lost 8 bases, and 8 bases lay in between. Looked up from germline, CDR1 is SEHNR and CDR2 is FQNEAQ (reference sequence). The CDR3 region is CASSFEGDTIYF. In DNA, the CDR3 is TGTGCCAGCAGCTTCGAGGGAGACACCATATATTTT.

This chain connects TRBV27 to TRBJ2-7; 7 nucleotides agree with TRBD2. J gave up 4 bases and V 3 bases, and 12 bases lay outside the gene matches. The CDR3 runs to 16 residues. The germline CDR1 and CDR2 sequences are MNHEY and SMNVEV (reference sequence). The DNA for the CDR3 is TGTGCCAGCAGTTTGATGGGGGGGAGGGGTACGTACGAGCAGTACTTC. Residues: CASSLMGGRGTYEQYF.